A selection of T cell receptor beta chains follows, all from one sample in a study of vaccination and CD4 T cells after COVID-19. Antigens for these TCRs are unknown. TCRdb re-called the PCR reads with MiXCR, one entry per CDR3 protein. The sample yields over 6,500 distinct CDR3 sequences, 51% seen once. The sequenced material came from CD4+ T cells from blood, cultured in vitro. All receptors derive from a human donor in good health. Both conserved end residues are part of each CDR3. Fields, in order: CDR3 protein, CDR3 DNA, J gene, D gene, V gene, clone size. A D gene is named only where the DNA matches it firmly. A row's size may be missing; if present it is once, few, many or a size class.

CATTPGLYSNQPQHF	TGTGCCACAACCCCCGGGCTATATAGCAATCAGCCCCAGCATTTT	TRBJ1-5	.	TRBV2	.
CASSLGGGTHQETQYF	TGCGCCAGCAGCTTGGGGGGCGGGACCCACCAAGAGACCCAGTACTTC	TRBJ2-5	.	TRBV5-1	.
CASSQDRVANSPLHF	TGTGCCAGCAGCCAGGACAGGGTGGCAAATTCACCCCTCCACTTT	TRBJ1-6	TRBD1	TRBV14	.
CASSDRGLRRGRYGYTF	TGCGCCAGCAGTGACAGGGGGCTAAGGCGGGGACGCTATGGCTACACCTTC	TRBJ1-2	TRBD1	TRBV10-2	few
CASSDQGANTGELFF	TGTGCCAGTAGTGATCAGGGGGCGAACACCGGGGAGCTGTTTTTT	TRBJ2-2	TRBD1	TRBV19	few
CATSRETAASLYGYTF	TGTGCCACCAGCAGGGAAACGGCGGCCAGTCTCTATGGCTACACCTTC	TRBJ1-2	.	TRBV15	few
CSARGERGSSYGYTF	TGCAGTGCTAGAGGGGAACGGGGGAGCAGCTATGGCTACACCTTC	TRBJ1-2	.	TRBV20-1	.
CASSKVIGANTEAFF	TGTGCCAGCAGCAAAGTAATAGGGGCGAACACTGAAGCTTTCTTT	TRBJ1-1	.	TRBV21-1	.
CSARADREGNEQFF	TGCAGTGCTAGGGCTGACAGGGAGGGGAATGAGCAGTTCTTC	TRBJ2-1	.	TRBV20-1	.
CSASTTSELLDTQYF	TGCAGTGCTTCTACGACTAGCGAATTGCTAGATACGCAGTATTTT	TRBJ2-3	TRBD2	TRBV20-1	.
CASNRDRGGTDTQYF	TGTGCCAGTAATCGGGACAGGGGGGGCACAGATACGCAGTATTTT	TRBJ2-3	TRBD1	TRBV19	.
CASRESPLRTEAFF	TGTGCCAGCAGAGAGAGTCCCTTGAGGACTGAAGCTTTCTTT	TRBJ1-1	.	TRBV2	few
CASSWGQGVNEQFF	TGCGCCAGCAGCTGGGGACAGGGGGTCAATGAGCAGTTCTTC	TRBJ2-1	TRBD1	TRBV5-1	.
CASSEIPRGELFF	TGTGCCAGCAGTGAAATCCCCCGCGGGGAGCTGTTTTTT	TRBJ2-2	.	TRBV2	.
CASSPLNTTRAKNIQYF	TGTGCCAGCAGTCCCCTGAATACAACCCGGGCCAAAAACATTCAGTACTTC	TRBJ2-4	.	TRBV6-2/TRBV6-3	.